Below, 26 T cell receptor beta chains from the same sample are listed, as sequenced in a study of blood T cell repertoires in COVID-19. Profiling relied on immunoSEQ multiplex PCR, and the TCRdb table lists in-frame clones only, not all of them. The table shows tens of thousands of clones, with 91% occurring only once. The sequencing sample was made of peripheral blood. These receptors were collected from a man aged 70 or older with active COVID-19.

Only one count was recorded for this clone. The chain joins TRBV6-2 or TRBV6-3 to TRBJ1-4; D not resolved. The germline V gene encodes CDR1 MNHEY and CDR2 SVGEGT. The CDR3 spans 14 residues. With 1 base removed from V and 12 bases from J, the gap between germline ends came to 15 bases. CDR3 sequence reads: CASSYLSASGELFF. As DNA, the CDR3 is TGTGCCAGCAGTTACTTGTCGGCTTCGGGAGAACTGTTTTTT.

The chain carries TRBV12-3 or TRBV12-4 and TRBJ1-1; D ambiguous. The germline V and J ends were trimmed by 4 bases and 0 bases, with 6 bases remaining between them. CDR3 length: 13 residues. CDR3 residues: CASSSQMNTEAFF. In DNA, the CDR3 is TGTGCCAGCAGTTCCCAGATGAACACTGAAGCTTTCTTT.

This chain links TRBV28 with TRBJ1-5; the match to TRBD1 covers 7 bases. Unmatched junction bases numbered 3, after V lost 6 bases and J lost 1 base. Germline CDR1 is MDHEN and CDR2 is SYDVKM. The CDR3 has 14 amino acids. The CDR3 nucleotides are TGTGCCAGCAGGAAGGGGGCCAGCAATCAGCCCCAGCATTTT. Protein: CASRKGASNQPQHF.

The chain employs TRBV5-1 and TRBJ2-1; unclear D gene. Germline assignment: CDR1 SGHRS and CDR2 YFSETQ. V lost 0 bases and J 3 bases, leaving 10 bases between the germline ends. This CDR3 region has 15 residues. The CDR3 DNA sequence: TGCGCCAGCAGCTTGGCGTCGACTGGCTACAATGAGCAGTTCTTC. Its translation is CASSLASTGYNEQFF.

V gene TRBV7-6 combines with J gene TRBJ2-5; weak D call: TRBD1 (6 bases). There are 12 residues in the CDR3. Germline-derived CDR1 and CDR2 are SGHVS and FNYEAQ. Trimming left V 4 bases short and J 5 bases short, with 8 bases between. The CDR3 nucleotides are TGTGCCAGCAGCTCTAGGGGGGAGACCCAGTACTTC. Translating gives CASSSRGETQYF.

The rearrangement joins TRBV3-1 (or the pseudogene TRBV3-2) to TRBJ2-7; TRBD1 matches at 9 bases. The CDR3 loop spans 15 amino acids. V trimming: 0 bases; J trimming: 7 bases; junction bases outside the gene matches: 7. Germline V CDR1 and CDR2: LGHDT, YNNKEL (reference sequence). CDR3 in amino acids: CASSQDLGQGREQYF. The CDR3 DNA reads TGTGCCAGCAGCCAAGATCTGGGACAGGGAAGGGAGCAGTACTTC.

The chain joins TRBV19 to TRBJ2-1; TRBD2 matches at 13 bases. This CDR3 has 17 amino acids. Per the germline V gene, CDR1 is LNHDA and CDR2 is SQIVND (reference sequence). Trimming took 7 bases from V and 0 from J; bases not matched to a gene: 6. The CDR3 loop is CASKGLAGESSYNEQFF. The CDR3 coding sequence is TGTGCCAGTAAAGGACTAGCGGGGGAGAGCTCCTACAATGAGCAGTTCTTC. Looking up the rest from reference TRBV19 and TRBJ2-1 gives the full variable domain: DGGITQSPKYLFRKEGQNVTLSCEQNLNHDAMYWYRQDPGQGLRLIYYSQIVNDFQKGDIAEGYSVSREKKESFPLTVTSAQKNPTAFYLCASKGLAGESSYNEQFFGPGTRLTVL.

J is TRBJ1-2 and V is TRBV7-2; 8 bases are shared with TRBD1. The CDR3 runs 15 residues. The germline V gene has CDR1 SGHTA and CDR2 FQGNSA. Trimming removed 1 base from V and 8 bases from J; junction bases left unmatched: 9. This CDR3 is CASSLVEVTGVGYTF. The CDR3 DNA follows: TGTGCCAGCAGCTTAGTAGAGGTGACAGGGGTGGGCTACACCTTC.

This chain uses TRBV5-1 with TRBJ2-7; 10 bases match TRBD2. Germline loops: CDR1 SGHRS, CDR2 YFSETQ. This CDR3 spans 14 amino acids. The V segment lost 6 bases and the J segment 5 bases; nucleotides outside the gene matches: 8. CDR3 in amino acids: CASTEAGGRHEQYF. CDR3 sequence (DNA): TGCGCCAGCACGGAAGCGGGGGGGCGACACGAGCAGTACTTC. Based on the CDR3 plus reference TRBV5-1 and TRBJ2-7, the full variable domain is KAGVTQTPRYLIKTRGQQVTLSCSPISGHRSVSWYQQTPGQGLQFLFEYFSETQRNKGNFPGRFSGRQFSNSRSEMNVSTLELGDSALYLCASTEAGGRHEQYFGPGTRLTVT.

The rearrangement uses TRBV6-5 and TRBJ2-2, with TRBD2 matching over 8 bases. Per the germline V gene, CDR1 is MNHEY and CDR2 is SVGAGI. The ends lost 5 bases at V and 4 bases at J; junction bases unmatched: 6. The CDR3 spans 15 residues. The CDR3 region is CASSPGGPSTGELFF. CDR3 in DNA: TGTGCCAGCAGTCCGGGGGGGCCGAGCACCGGGGAGCTGTTTTTT.

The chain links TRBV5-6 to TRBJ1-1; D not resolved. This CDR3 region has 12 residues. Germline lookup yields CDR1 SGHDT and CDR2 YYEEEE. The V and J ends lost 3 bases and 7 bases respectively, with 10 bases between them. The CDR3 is CASSSTSGEAFF. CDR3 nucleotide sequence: TGTGCCAGCAGCTCCACAAGCGGTGAAGCTTTCTTT.

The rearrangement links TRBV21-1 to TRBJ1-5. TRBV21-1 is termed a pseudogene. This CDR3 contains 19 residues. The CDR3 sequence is CASSKDATEARVGNQPQHF. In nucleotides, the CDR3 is TGTGCCAGCAGCAAAGACGCCACCGAAGCACGAGTTGGCAATCAGCCCCAGCATTTT.

The CDR3: CASSYRDREGETQYF. In DNA, the CDR3 is TGTGCCAGCAGTTACAGAGACAGGGAAGGGGAGACCCAGTACTTC. The chain carries TRBV6-2 or TRBV6-3 and TRBJ2-5, with TRBD1 identical over 7 bases. Per germline, CDR1 MNHEY and CDR2 SVGEGT. With V trimmed by 2 bases and J by 5 bases, 8 bases remained unmatched. The CDR3 is made up of 15 amino acids.

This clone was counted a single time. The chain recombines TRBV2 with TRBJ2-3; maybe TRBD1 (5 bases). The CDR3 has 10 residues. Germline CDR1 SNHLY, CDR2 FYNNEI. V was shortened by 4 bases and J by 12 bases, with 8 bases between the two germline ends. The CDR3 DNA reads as TGTGCCAGCAGTGTAGGGGCCCAGTATTTT. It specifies CASSVGAQYF.

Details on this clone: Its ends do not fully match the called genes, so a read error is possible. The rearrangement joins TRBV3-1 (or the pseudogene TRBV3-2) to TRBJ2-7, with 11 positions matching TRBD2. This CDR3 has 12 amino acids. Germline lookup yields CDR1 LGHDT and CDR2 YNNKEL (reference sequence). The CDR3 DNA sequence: TGTGCCAGCAGCGACCTAGCGGGGGGCTTGGGGTTC. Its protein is CASSDLAGGLGF.

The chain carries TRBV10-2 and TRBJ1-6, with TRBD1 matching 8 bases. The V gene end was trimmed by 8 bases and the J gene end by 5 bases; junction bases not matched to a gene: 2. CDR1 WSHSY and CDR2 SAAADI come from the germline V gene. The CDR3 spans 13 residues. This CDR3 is CASRDRNNSPLHF. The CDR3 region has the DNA TGCGCCAGCCGGGACAGGAATAATTCACCCCTCCACTTT.

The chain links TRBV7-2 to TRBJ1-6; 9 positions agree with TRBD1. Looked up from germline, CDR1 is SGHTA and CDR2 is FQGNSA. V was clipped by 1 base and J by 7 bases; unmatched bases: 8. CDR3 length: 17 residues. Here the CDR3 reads CASSLGRQTGGNSPLHF. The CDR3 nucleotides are TGTGCCAGCAGCTTAGGGCGCCAGACAGGGGGGAATTCACCCCTCCACTTT.

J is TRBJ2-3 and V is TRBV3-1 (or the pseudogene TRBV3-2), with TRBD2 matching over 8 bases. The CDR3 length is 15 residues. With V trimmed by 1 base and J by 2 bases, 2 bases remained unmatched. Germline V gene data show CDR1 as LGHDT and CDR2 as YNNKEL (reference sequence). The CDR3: CASSQAGGSTDTQYF. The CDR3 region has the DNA TGTGCCAGCAGCCAAGCGGGGGGGTCCACAGATACGCAGTATTTT.

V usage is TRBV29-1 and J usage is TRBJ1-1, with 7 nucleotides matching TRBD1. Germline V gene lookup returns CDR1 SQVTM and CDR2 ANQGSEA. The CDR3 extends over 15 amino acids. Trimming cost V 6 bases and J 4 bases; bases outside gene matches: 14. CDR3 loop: CSVTGTALRGTEAFF. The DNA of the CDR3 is TGCAGCGTGACCGGGACAGCCCTTCGGGGCACTGAAGCTTTCTTT.

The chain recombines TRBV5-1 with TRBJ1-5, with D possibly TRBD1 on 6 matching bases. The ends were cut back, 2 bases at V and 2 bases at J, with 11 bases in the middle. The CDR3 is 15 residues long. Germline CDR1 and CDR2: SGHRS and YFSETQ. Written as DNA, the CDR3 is TGCGCCAGCAGCTTCCCGGCAGGGGGCAATCAGCCCCAGCATTTT. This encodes CASSFPAGGNQPQHF.

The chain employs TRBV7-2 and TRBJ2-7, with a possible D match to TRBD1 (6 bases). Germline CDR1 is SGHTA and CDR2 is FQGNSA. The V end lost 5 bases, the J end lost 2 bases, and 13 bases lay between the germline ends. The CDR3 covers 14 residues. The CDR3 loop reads CASSRGGGPYEQYF. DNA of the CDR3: TGTGCCAGCAGCAGAGGTGGGGGCCCCTACGAGCAGTACTTC.

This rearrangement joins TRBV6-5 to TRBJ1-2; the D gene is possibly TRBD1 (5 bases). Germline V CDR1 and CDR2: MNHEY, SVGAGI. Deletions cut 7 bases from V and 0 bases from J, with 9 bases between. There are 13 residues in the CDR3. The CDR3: CASNPGTNYGYTF. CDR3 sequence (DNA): TGTGCCAGCAACCCAGGGACTAACTATGGCTACACCTTC.

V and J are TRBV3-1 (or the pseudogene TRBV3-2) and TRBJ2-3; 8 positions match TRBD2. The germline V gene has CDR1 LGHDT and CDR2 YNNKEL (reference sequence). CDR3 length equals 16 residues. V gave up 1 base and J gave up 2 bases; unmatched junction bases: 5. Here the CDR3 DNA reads TGTGCCAGCAGCCAAGGTACTAGCGGAATCACAGATACGCAGTATTTT. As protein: CASSQGTSGITDTQYF.

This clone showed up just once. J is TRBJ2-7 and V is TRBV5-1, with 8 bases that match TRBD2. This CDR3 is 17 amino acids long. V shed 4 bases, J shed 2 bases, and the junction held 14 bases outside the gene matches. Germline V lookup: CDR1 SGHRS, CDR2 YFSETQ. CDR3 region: CASSLRVGAGATYEQYF. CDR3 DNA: TGCGCCAGCAGCCTGCGGGTAGGAGCGGGAGCAACCTACGAGCAGTACTTC. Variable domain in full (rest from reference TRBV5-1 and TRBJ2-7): KAGVTQTPRYLIKTRGQQVTLSCSPISGHRSVSWYQQTPGQGLQFLFEYFSETQRNKGNFPGRFSGRQFSNSRSEMNVSTLELGDSALYLCASSLRVGAGATYEQYFGPGTRLTVT.

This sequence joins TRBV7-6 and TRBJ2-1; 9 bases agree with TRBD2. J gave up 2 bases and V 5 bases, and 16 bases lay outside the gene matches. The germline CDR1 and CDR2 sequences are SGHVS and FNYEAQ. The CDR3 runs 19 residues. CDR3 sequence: CASSPLQAPGLATYNEQFF. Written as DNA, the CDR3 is TGTGCCAGCAGCCCCCTACAGGCGCCGGGACTAGCCACCTACAATGAGCAGTTCTTC.

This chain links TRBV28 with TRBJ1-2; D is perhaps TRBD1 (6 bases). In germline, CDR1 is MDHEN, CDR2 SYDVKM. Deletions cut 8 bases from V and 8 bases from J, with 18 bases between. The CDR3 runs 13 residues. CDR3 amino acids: CASVPAGRGGYTF. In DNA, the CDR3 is TGTGCCAGCGTCCCCGCGGGCAGGGGCGGCTACACCTTC.